The rows below give T cell receptor beta chains drawn from one sample of a study of cytomegalovirus exposure and HLA in healthy donors. Libraries were prepared by immunoSEQ multiplex PCR; TCRdb keeps only in-frame clonotypes and omits some of them. The table records roughly 100,000 clones, roughly 80% of them present only once. Material: PBMCs. Every receptor here comes from a middle-aged man in good health and CMV-seropositive. Both conserved end residues are part of each CDR3. A D gene is named only where the DNA matches it firmly. Clone size is stated in some rows and not others, as once, few, many or a class when expanded.

clone size	D gene	V gene	J gene	CDR3 protein	CDR3 DNA
-	-	TRBV27	TRBJ2-3	CASARSTDTQYF	TGTGCCAGCGCTAGGAGCACAGATACGCAGTATTTT
-	-	TRBV7-2	TRBJ1-5	CASSQRAGDQPQHF	TGTGCCAGCAGCCAAAGGGCGGGGGATCAGCCCCAGCATTTT
-	-	TRBV6-6	TRBJ1-6	CASSNQGNNSPLHF	TGTGCCAGCAGTAACCAGGGTAATAATTCACCCCTCCACTTT
few	-	TRBV27	TRBJ2-1	CATNRWGPRGGSGDSYNEQFF	TGTGCCACCAACCGGTGGGGGCCCCGCGGCGGGAGCGGTGATTCCTACAATGAGCAGTTCTTC
-	TRBD2	TRBV19	TRBJ2-1	CAAGGLGTSEYNEQFF	TGTGCGGCCGGGGGGTTAGGGACTAGCGAGTACAATGAGCAGTTCTTC
-	-	TRBV7-2	TRBJ2-1	CASSPQTSYFF	TGTGCCAGCAGCCCCCAGACTAGTTACTTCTTC
-	TRBD1	TRBV28	TRBJ2-5	CASSFKGAFQETQYF	TGTGCCAGCAGTTTTAAGGGGGCTTTCCAAGAGACCCAGTACTTC
-	-	TRBV13	TRBJ1-2	CASSSNSYGYTF	TGTGCCAGCAGCTCTAACAGCTATGGCTACACCTTC
-	-	TRBV4-2	TRBJ2-6	CASSQGDVGTGANVLTF	TGTGCCAGCAGCCAAGGGGATGTCGGGACTGGGGCCAACGTCCTGACTTTC
-	-	TRBV9	TRBJ2-1	CASSSQQGQPGWYNEQFF	TGTGCCAGCAGCTCCCAGCAGGGACAACCTGGGTGGTACAATGAGCAGTTCTTC
-	TRBD2	TRBV5-6	TRBJ2-3	CASRFAGLADTDTQYF	TGTGCCAGCAGATTCGCAGGACTAGCGGACACAGATACGCAGTATTTT
-	-	TRBV9	TRBJ2-2	CASEKNTGELFF	TGTGCCAGCGAGAAGAACACCGGGGAGCTGTTTTTT
-	-	TRBV28	TRBJ2-3	CASEGTAADTQYF	TGTGCCAGCGAGGGTACAGCCGCGGATACGCAGTATTTT
once	-	TRBV7-2	TRBJ2-6	CASSRDSGANVLTF	TGTGCCAGCAGCCGGGACTCTGGGGCCAACGTCCTGACTTTC
-	-	TRBV28	TRBJ2-3	CASSLQGWDTDTQYF	TGTGCCAGCAGTTTACAGGGTTGGGACACAGATACGCAGTATTTT
-	-	TRBV28	TRBJ2-5	CASSLVGRREETQYF	TGTGCCAGCAGTTTAGTGGGCAGGAGGGAAGAGACCCAGTACTTC